This TCR beta chain was found in a study of beta chain features in type 1 diabetes. Overall study context: Patients were similar to healthy donors in age and gender (as well as in cell yields).

Sorted populations all exceeded 95% purity. This clone has a handful of counts. Its target is unknown. The CDR3 is made up of 15 amino acids. Germline V gene sequence: CDR1 MNHNS, CDR2 SASEGT. J was trimmed by 1 base and V by 5 bases; bases with no gene match: 4. Study findings and constraints: HLA influence on TCRB rearrangement stayed unresolved here. A PCR bias possibly favoring shorter templates would apply equally to patients and controls.

Sequenced material consisted of expressed TCRB transcripts (all of the isolated RNA was reverse transcribed). Data came from immunoSEQ multiplex PCR; TCRdb stores just in-frame clones and leaves some out. The top ten clones hold 2% to 2.5% of a sample with roughly 150,000 clones, 7.5% to 10% of them seen once. This sequence joins TRBV6-1 and TRBJ2-5, with 10 bases lining up with TRBD1. Sequenced: central memory CD4+ T cells from blood. The sequence came from a woman younger than 30 in good health. DNA for the CDR3: TGTGCCAGCAGTTCCCGGGACAGGGGCCAAGAGACCCAGTACTTC. It codes for CASSSRDRGQETQYF.